This entry is about one T cell receptor (beta chain). Antigen: not known. This record belongs to a study of cytomegalovirus exposure and HLA in healthy donors. Broader study findings: TCR beta sequences reportedly predicted the HLA-A and HLA-B alleles of most subjects accurately. CMV serostatus alone was available as immune exposure information.

The CDR3 contains 14 residues. The junction had 2 bases not matched to a gene; V was cut back by 6 bases and J by 1 base. Germline V gene sequence: CDR1 MNHEY, CDR2 SVGAGI. It was with 60 Vbeta and 13 Jbeta primers that the PCR ran. Assay used: immunoSEQ multiplex PCR; TCRdb lists only in-frame clones, some missing. The table includes 89,000 or so clones, under 85% detected once. J is TRBJ2-3 and V is TRBV6-5, with 9 nucleotides matching TRBD2. This clonotype originated in a young man in good health and CMV-seropositive. Sequenced input: PBMCs. For the CDR3, the DNA is TGTGCCAGCAGACCTAGCGGGGGCACAGATACGCAGTATTTT. Protein product: CASRPSGGTDTQYF.